The 3 T cell receptor beta chains given below trace back to one sample, sequenced in a study of graft-versus-host responses after intestinal transplantation (dated by TCRdb to the early 2020s). The library came from the immunoSEQ multiplex PCR assay. TCRdb holds this immuneACCESS table with in-frame rearrangements only. Some clones are missing; in checked studies, unresolved V genes explain under half, and the rest has no known cause. This sample lists 10,000 or so clones; around 94% were detected once. Of the sample, approximately 2.1% falls within the top ten clones. Specimen: PBMCs, collected 8 days after intestinal transplant. These receptors all come from a human patient who received an intestinal transplant, so some T cells may come from the graft donor.

The chain joins TRBV11-2 to TRBJ2-7; D gene uncertain. Germline CDR1 reads SGHAT; CDR2 reads FQNNGV. This CDR3 is built from 13 residues. The germline V and J ends were trimmed by 3 bases and 4 bases, with 10 bases remaining between them. The CDR3 DNA follows: TGTGCCAGCAGCTTCCACGACCTATACGAGCAGTACTTC. Its translation is CASSFHDLYEQYF.

This clone was recorded only once. This chain links TRBV5-1 with TRBJ2-7; D unresolved. Trimming removed 4 bases from V and 1 base from J, with 15 bases in between. From germline, CDR1 is SGHRS and CDR2 YFSETQ. The CDR3 consists of 15 residues. CDR3 bases: TGCGCCAGCAGCCCCGTCCAAACGGGTTCCTACGAGCAGTACTTC. It is translated as CASSPVQTGSYEQYF.

The chain employs TRBV28 and TRBJ1-1, with TRBD1 as a possible D gene (6 bases). Between the trimmed V and J ends, which lost 8 bases and 4 bases, there was a span of 20 bases. The CDR3 spans 15 residues. Germline CDR1 MDHEN, CDR2 SYDVKM. CDR3 in DNA: TGTGCCAGCGGATATGGGGGGGGCCGGGGCACTGAAGCTTTCTTT. It yields the protein CASGYGGGRGTEAFF.